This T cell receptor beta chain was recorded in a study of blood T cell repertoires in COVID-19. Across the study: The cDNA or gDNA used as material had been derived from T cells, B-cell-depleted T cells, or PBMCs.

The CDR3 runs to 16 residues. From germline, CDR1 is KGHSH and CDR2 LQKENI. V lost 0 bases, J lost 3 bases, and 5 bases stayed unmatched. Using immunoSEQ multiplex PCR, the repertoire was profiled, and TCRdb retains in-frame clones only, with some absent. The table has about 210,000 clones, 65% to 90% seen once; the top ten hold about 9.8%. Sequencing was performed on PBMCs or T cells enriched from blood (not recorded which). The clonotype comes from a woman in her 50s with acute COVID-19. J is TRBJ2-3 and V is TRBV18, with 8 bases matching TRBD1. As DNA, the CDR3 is TGTGCCAGCTCACCACCGGAGACAGGGGTAACAGATACGCAGTATTTT. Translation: CASSPPETGVTDTQYF.